These 8 T cell receptor beta chains came from one sample sequenced in a study of molecular identifiers for immune sequencing clone quantification. TCRdb re-called the PCR reads with MiXCR, one entry per CDR3 protein. The table lists over 85,000 distinct CDR3 sequences, about 23% of them singletons. Specimen: naive CD8+ T cells from blood, with Jurkat cell RNA spiked in. Subset described: FACS-sorted CD8+CD4-CCR7+CD45RA+ naive T cells. The source of these receptors is a human donor in good health. Some libraries in this study had Jurkat cell RNA spiked in.

For this clonotype: A much larger clone is a single base away; this may be a read error. This chain links TRBV30 with TRBJ2-1; D gene unclear. Germline assignment: CDR1 GTSNPN and CDR2 SVGIG (reference sequence). The length of the CDR3 is 15 residues. This CDR3 is CAWEPYRPGYNEQLF. The CDR3 nucleotides read TGTGCCTGGGAACCCTATCGGCCGGGCTACAATGAGCAGCTCTTC.

This clonotype appeared many times. This chain links TRBV9 with TRBJ2-2, with D possibly matching TRBD2 (5 bases). With 0 bases removed from V and 2 bases from J, the gap between germline ends came to 17 bases. Germline loops: CDR1 SGDLS, CDR2 YYNGEE. This CDR3 region has 18 residues. The CDR3 sequence: CASSVEVRASGNTGELFF. Written as DNA, the CDR3 is TGTGCCAGCAGCGTAGAGGTGAGGGCCAGCGGAAACACCGGGGAGCTGTTTTTT.

This chain joins TRBV27 and TRBJ2-2, with a tentative D call TRBD1 (5 bases). Trimming removed 3 bases from V and 3 bases from J, with 14 bases in between. CDR1 and CDR2 from the germline V gene are MNHEY and SMNVEV (reference sequence). The CDR3 extends over 16 amino acids. CDR3: CASSLIAQGDTGELFF. The DNA for the CDR3 is TGTGCCAGCAGTTTGATAGCCCAGGGTGACACCGGGGAGCTGTTTTTT.

At least ten counts were recorded for this clonotype. The chain is built from TRBV11-2 and TRBJ2-3, with 11 nucleotides matching TRBD2. Germline values: CDR1 SGHAT, CDR2 FQNNGV. The CDR3 is 15 amino acids. Trimming cost V 5 bases and J 2 bases; bases outside gene matches: 3. Here the CDR3 DNA reads TGTGCCAGCAGCCCACTAGCGGGGGTCACAGATACGCAGTATTTT. Translated: CASSPLAGVTDTQYF.

This clonotype was seen repeatedly, ten times or more. The chain uses TRBV13 and TRBJ2-3; no definite D call. The germline gives CDR1 PRHDT, CDR2 FYEKMQ (reference sequence). This CDR3 contains 12 residues. The V and J ends lost 3 bases and 6 bases respectively, with 7 bases between them. Here the CDR3 reads CASSFGLDTQYF. For the CDR3, the DNA is TGTGCCAGCAGCTTTGGTCTGGATACGCAGTATTTT.

This clonotype was counted between two and nine times. The J gene is TRBJ2-4, the V gene TRBV6-2 or TRBV6-3, with TRBD2 identical over 11 bases. Germline V gene sequence: CDR1 MNHEY, CDR2 SVGEGT. Trimming at V came to 2 bases and at J to 6 bases, leaving 6 bases not matched to a gene. CDR3 length: 16 amino acids. CDR3: CASSYVAGGPSNIQYF. The CDR3 region has the DNA TGTGCCAGCAGTTACGTAGCGGGAGGGCCGTCAAACATTCAGTACTTC.

As regards this clonotype: This may be a read error, as it is one base from a much larger clone. The rearrangement uses TRBV30 and TRBJ2-3, with 10 bases lining up with TRBD2. This CDR3 contains 15 residues. Germline assignment: CDR1 GTSNPN and CDR2 SVGIG (reference sequence). In DNA, the CDR3 is TGTGGCTGGAGTGTCCTAGCGGGGGTGCCTAATACGCAGTATTTT. Amino acid sequence: CGWSVLAGVPNTQYF.

This chain uses TRBV29-1 with TRBJ2-1; no clear D. The CDR3 length is 12 residues. Germline V gene sequence: CDR1 SQVTM, CDR2 ANQGSEA. Trimming shortened V by 3 bases and J by 6 bases, and 9 bases separated the two germline ends. The CDR3 region is CSVEGSGNEQFF. CDR3 DNA sequence: TGCAGCGTTGAGGGTTCAGGCAATGAGCAGTTCTTC.